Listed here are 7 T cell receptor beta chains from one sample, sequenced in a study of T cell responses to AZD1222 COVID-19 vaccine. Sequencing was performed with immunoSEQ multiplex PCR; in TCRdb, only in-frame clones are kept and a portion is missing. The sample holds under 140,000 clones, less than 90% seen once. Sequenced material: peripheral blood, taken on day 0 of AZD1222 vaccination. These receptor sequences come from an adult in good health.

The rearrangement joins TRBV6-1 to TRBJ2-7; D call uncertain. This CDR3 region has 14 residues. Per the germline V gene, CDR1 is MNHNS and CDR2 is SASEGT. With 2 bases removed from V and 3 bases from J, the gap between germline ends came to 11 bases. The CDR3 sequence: CASSEQPTHYEQYF. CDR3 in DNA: TGTGCCAGCAGTGAACAGCCGACACACTACGAGCAGTACTTC.

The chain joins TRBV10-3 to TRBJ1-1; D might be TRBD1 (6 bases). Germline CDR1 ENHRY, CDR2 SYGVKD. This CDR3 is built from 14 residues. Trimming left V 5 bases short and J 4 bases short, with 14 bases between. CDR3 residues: CAISKAGQGTEAFF. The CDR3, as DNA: TGTGCCATCAGTAAGGCGGGACAAGGCACTGAAGCTTTCTTT.

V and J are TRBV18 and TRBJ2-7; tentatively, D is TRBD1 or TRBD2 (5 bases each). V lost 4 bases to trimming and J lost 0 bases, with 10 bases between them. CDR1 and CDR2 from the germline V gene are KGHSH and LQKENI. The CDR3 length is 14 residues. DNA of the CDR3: TGTGCCAGCTCACGAGGGGCCAGCTCCTACGAGCAGTACTTC. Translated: CASSRGASSYEQYF.

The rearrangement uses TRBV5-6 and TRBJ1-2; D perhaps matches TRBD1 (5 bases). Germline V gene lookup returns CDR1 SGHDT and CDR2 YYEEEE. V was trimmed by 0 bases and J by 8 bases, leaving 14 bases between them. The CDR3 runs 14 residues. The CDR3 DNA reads TGTGCCAGCAGCTTGGCCGGGACGGTGTTCGGCTACACCTTC. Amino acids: CASSLAGTVFGYTF.

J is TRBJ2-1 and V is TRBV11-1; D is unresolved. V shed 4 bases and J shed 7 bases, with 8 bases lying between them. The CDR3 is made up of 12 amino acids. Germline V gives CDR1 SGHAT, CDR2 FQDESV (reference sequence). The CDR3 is CASSSTRNEQFF. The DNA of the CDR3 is TGTGCCAGCAGCTCCACCAGGAATGAGCAGTTCTTC.

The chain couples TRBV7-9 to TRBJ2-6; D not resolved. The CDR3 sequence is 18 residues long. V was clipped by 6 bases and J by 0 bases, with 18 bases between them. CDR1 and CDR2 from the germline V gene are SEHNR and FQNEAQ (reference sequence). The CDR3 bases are TGTGCCAGCAGTTCCCTACGAGAGGCCTACTCTGGGGCCAACGTCCTGACTTTC. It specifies CASSSLREAYSGANVLTF.

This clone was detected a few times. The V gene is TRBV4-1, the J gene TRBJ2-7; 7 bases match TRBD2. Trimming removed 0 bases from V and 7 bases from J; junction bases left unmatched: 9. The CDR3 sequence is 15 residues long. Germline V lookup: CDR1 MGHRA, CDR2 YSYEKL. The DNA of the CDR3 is TGCGCCAGCAGCCAAGAGGGAGGGGCGCGGGGGGAGCAGTACTTC. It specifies CASSQEGGARGEQYF.